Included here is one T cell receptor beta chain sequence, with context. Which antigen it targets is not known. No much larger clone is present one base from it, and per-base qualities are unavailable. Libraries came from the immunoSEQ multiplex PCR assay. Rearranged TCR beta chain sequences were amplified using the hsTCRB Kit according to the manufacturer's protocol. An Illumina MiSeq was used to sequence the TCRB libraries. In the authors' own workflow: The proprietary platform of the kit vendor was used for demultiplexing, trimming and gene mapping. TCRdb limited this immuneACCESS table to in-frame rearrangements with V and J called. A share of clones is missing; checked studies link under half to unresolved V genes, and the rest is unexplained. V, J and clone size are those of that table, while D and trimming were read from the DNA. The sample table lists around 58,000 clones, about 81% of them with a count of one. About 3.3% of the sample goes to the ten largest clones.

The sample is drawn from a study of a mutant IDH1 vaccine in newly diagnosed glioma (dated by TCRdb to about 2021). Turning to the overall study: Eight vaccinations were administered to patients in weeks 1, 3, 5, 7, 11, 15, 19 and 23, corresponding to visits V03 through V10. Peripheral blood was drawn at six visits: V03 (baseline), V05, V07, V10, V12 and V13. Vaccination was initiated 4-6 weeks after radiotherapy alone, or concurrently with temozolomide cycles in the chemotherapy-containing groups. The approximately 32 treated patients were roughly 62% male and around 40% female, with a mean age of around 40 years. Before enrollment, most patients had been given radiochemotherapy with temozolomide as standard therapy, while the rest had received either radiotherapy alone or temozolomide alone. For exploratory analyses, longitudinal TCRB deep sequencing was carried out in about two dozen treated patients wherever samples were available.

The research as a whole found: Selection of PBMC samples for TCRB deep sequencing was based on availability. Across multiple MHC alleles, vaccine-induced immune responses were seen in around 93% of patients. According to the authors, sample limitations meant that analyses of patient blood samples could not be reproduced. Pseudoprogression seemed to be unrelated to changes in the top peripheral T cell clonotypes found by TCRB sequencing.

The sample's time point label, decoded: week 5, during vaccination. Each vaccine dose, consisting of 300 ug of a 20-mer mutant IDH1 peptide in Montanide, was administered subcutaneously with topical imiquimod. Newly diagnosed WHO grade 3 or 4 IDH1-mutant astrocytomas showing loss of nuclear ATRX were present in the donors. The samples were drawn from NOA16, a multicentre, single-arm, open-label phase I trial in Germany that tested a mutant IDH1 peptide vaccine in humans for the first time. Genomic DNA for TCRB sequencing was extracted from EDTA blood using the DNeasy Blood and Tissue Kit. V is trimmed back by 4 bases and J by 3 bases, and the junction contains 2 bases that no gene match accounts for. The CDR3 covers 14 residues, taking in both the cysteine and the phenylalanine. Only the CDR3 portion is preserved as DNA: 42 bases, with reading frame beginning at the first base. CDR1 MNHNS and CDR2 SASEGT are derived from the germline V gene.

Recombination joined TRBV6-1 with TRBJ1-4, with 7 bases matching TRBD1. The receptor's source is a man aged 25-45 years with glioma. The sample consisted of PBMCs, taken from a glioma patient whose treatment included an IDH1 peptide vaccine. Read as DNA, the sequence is TGTGCCAGCAGTGGGGGGACAGCTAATGAAAAACTGTTTTTT. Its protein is CASSGGTANEKLFF.